This T cell receptor beta chain was obtained from a study of blood T cell repertoires in COVID-19. About the research overall: Italy, Spain and the United States were the sources of the convalescent and acute COVID-19 samples. The analysed material was cDNA or gDNA that came from T cells, B-cell-depleted T cells, or PBMCs.

The V and J ends lost 2 bases and 5 bases, in that order; junction bases with no gene match: 7. CDR3 size: 15 residues. CDR1 and CDR2 from the germline V gene are SGHTA and FQGTGA. In the study's own analysis: The assay estimated nucleated cells by amplifying reference gene primers. Measured with immunoSEQ multiplex PCR; TCRdb has only the in-frame clones, and not every one. The V and J calls and clone size were taken over from that table, and D and trimming were inferred from the DNA. The data show 70,000 to 80,000 clones, roughly 82% seen once. The sample holds a few counts of this clone. Sequencing was performed on peripheral blood. The chain is built from TRBV7-3 and TRBJ2-3; 7 bases align to TRBD2. This clonotype was obtained from a woman older than 75 with acute or convalescent COVID-19. The CDR3 here is CASSLSGGSLDTQYF. In DNA, the CDR3 is TGTGCCAGCAGCTTATCTGGCGGGAGTTTAGATACGCAGTATTTT. Drawing the rest from reference TRBV7-3 and TRBJ2-3, the complete variable domain is GAGVSQTPSNKVTEKGKYVELRCDPISGHTALYWYRQSLGQGPEFLIYFQGTGAADDSGLPNDRFFAVRPEGSVSTLKIQRTERGDSAVYLCASSLSGGSLDTQYFGPGTRLTVL.